Reported below is one TCR beta chain. What it recognizes is unknown. Researchers ran the PCR with 60 Vbeta and 13 Jbeta primers. Sequencing was performed with immunoSEQ multiplex PCR; in TCRdb, only in-frame clones are kept and a portion is missing. The data show roughly 170,000 clones, 80% to 90% seen once. This sample was included in a study of cytomegalovirus exposure and HLA in healthy donors. General study results and limits: In a later analysis, TCR beta V- and J-gene trimming was associated with a missense DCLRE1C variant. High sensitivity and specificity were reportedly achieved when the classifier diagnosed cytomegalovirus status. Later, TCR association rates were found to vary by HLA locus, highest for DRB1 and lowest for HLA-C. Later on, analysis showed that most CMV-associated TCR beta chains appeared to be HLA-restricted.

The CDR3 loop spans 13 amino acids. Germline lookup yields CDR1 MNHEY and CDR2 SVGAGI. V lost 4 bases and J lost 1, with 7 bases in between. The chain links TRBV6-5 to TRBJ1-1, with D perhaps matching TRBD1 (5 bases). The sequence was obtained from a girl aged 2-10 years in good health and CMV-seropositive. Sample: PBMCs. The CDR3 DNA follows: TGTGCCAGCAGTTTTACAGGGAACACTGAAGCTTTCTTT. It codes for CASSFTGNTEAFF.